A selection of T cell receptor beta chains follows, all from one sample in a study of radiation and T cells in renal cell carcinoma. TCRdb keeps only in-frame clones here, not all; method: immunoSEQ multiplex PCR. Here the sample spans 100,000 to 150,000 clones, around 82% being singletons. The input for sequencing was blood, taken from a patient whose treatment included radiotherapy and nephrectomy. These receptor sequences come from a man between 50 and 59 years old with renal cell carcinoma. Both conserved end residues are trimmed from each CDR3.

CDR3: ASSSYRANGYT; J: TRBJ1-2; V: TRBV5-4
CDR3: ASSLQGAGVNEKLF; J: TRBJ1-4; V: TRBV7-8
CDR3: ASSLRRTGANYGYT; J: TRBJ1-2; V: TRBV11-2
CDR3: AWSVEWNSGNTIY; J: TRBJ1-3; V: TRBV30
CDR3: ASSSNSDQPQH; J: TRBJ1-5; V: TRBV7-6
CDR3: ASSAGHFAERTEAF; J: TRBJ1-1; V: TRBV9
CDR3: ASSSPRDRGRANEKLF; J: TRBJ1-4; V: TRBV7-9
CDR3: ASSLGLADTGELF; J: TRBJ2-2; V: TRBV5-1
CDR3: ASSIYPEAKGETQY; J: TRBJ2-5; V: TRBV19
CDR3: ASGDISTDTQY; J: TRBJ2-3; V: TRBV6-5
CDR3: ASIFGTGAREQY; J: TRBJ2-7; V: TRBV2
CDR3: ASSSGGRGPGNTIY; J: TRBJ1-3; V: TRBV5-4
CDR3: ASRGQGYGYT; J: TRBJ1-2; V: TRBV27
CDR3: SVGRSRDYT; J: TRBJ1-2; V: TRBV29-1
CDR3: ASRPGPY; J: TRBJ1-2; V: TRBV19
CDR3: ASSFDRVNQPQH; J: TRBJ1-5; V: TRBV28
CDR3: ASRVDKSLTTEAF; J: TRBJ1-1; V: TRBV2
CDR3: ASSPDRGDNNSPLH; J: TRBJ1-6; V: TRBV18
CDR3: ASSLEGSGIYSGANVLT; J: TRBJ2-6; V: TRBV5-1
CDR3: AISDEGSVSYEQY; J: TRBJ2-7; V: TRBV10-3
CDR3: ASSPEGVSRWEQY; J: TRBJ2-7; V: TRBV18
CDR3: ASSSTDREGTEAF; J: TRBJ1-1; V: TRBV5-1
CDR3: ASSDSPDRYYEQY; J: TRBJ2-7; V: TRBV6-4
CDR3: ASSLAGTGGTDTQY; J: TRBJ2-3; V: TRBV5-1
CDR3: ATSRGGRVTTEAF; J: TRBJ1-1; V: TRBV15
CDR3: ASSLGNRITEAF; J: TRBJ1-1; V: TRBV5-4
CDR3: ASIDPGGPNYGYT; J: TRBJ1-2; V: TRBV6-5
CDR3: ASSLDPGGASGEQF; J: TRBJ2-1; V: TRBV5-1
CDR3: ASSSVLNTGELF; J: TRBJ2-2; V: TRBV5-4
CDR3: ASSVGRLASTDTQY; J: TRBJ2-3; V: TRBV9
CDR3: ATSRGTSGSTDTQY; J: TRBJ2-3; V: TRBV15
CDR3: ASSRVGLEEQY; J: TRBJ2-7; V: TRBV7-2
CDR3: ASSVSRASYNEQF; J: TRBJ2-1; V: TRBV6-1
CDR3: ASSIDRGRLGGTGSTDTQY; J: TRBJ2-3; V: TRBV19
CDR3: ASSLDAGVYNEQF; J: TRBJ2-1; V: TRBV7-2
CDR3: ASSHAEVGGERDREQY; J: TRBJ2-7; V: TRBV23-1
CDR3: ASSAREYEQF; J: TRBJ2-1; V: TRBV2
CDR3: ATPGGSYQETQY; J: TRBJ2-5; V: TRBV6-1
CDR3: ASSLGTSSYNEQF; J: TRBJ2-1; V: TRBV7-2
CDR3: ASSLGDYSYEQY; J: TRBJ2-7; V: TRBV5-1
CDR3: ASSAGVSNQPQH; J: TRBJ1-5; V: TRBV2
CDR3: ASSGAERVNIQY; J: TRBJ2-4; V: TRBV28
CDR3: ASRNQGVLDIQY; J: TRBJ2-4; V: TRBV7-2
CDR3: ASSYPAEGYEQY; J: TRBJ2-7; V: TRBV6-6
CDR3: ASSLGTSGRSYNEQF; J: TRBJ2-1; V: TRBV5-1
CDR3: ASLSFIAGNEKLF; J: TRBJ1-4; V: TRBV19
CDR3: ASSFLASGSYEQY; J: TRBJ2-7; V: TRBV7-2
CDR3: ASSPLVGVGGYT; J: TRBJ1-2; V: TRBV27
CDR3: ASSPLGQGYT; J: TRBJ1-2; V: TRBV18
CDR3: SAKRAGSTDTQY; J: TRBJ2-3; V: TRBV29-1
CDR3: ASSLIQEAF; J: TRBJ1-1; V: TRBV5-4
CDR3: ASSGRVGTGELF; J: TRBJ2-2; V: TRBV5-4
CDR3: ASILMDLGKETQY; J: TRBJ2-5; V: TRBV7-9
CDR3: ASTSASENTGELF; J: TRBJ2-2; V: TRBV28
CDR3: ASTGISGNTIY; J: TRBJ1-3; V: TRBV9
CDR3: ASSPSDRGPDGYT; J: TRBJ1-2; V: TRBV19
CDR3: ASSLNSNQPQH; J: TRBJ1-5; V: TRBV2
CDR3: ASSRGLAGTYEQY; J: TRBJ2-7; V: TRBV4-1